Below, 27 T cell receptor beta chains from the same sample are listed, as sequenced in a study of long-term antiretroviral therapy in people with HIV. A v3.0 immunoSEQ assay was performed at survey level. Clones were read by immunoSEQ multiplex PCR, and TCRdb kept only the in-frame ones, dropping some. The repertoire holds 42,000 or so clones, around 85% seen once, with 4.5% to 6% in the top ten. This sample comprised unsorted PBMCs, obtained 3.1 years after starting antiretroviral therapy. The receptors stem from a woman aged 45-65 years with HIV.

The genes are TRBV2 and TRBJ1-2; D possibly corresponds to TRBD1 (5 bases). This CDR3 contains 13 residues. V was cut by 7 bases and J by 4 bases, with 13 bases left in between. CDR1 SNHLY and CDR2 FYNNEI come from the germline V gene. The CDR3 DNA follows: TGTGCCAGCAAGGGGCTTCCTGTCTATGGCTACACCTTC. It is translated as CASKGLPVYGYTF.

This chain uses TRBV29-1 with TRBJ2-5; D ambiguous. This CDR3 is built from 12 residues. The germline CDR1 and CDR2 sequences are SQVTM and ANQGSEA. Deletions cut 4 bases from V and 4 bases from J, with 10 bases between. CDR3 DNA sequence: TGCAGCGTTGCCAGTCTCCCAGAGACCCAGTACTTC. Protein sequence: CSVASLPETQYF.

This clone was counted only a few times. The chain joins TRBV5-4 to TRBJ1-1; the match to TRBD1 covers 8 bases. Per the germline V gene, CDR1 is SGHNT and CDR2 is YYREEE (reference sequence). The V segment lost 4 bases and the J segment 4 bases; nucleotides outside the gene matches: 3. The CDR3 has 13 residues. The DNA for the CDR3 is TGTGCCAGCAGCGCTGGACAGGGCACTGAAGCTTTCTTT. Translating gives CASSAGQGTEAFF.

This clone was seen just once. The chain is built from TRBV5-4 and TRBJ2-7; TRBD1 matches at 10 bases. The CDR3 extends over 16 amino acids. Germline trimming cut 2 bases from V and 4 bases from J; bases unmatched to any gene: 9. CDR1 and CDR2 from the germline V gene are SGHNT and YYREEE (reference sequence). CDR3 sequence reads: CASSFDRGREAYEQYF. The CDR3 DNA reads TGTGCCAGCAGCTTCGACAGGGGGCGCGAAGCTTACGAGCAGTACTTC.

CDR3 amino acids: CASSFITPVGETQYF. CDR3 nucleotide sequence: TGCGCCAGCAGCTTTATAACGCCAGTAGGGGAGACCCAGTACTTC. The chain employs TRBV5-1 and TRBJ2-5; no clear D. Trimming stripped 2 bases from V and 5 bases from J, with 16 bases between. Germline V gene data show CDR1 as SGHRS and CDR2 as YFSETQ. This CDR3 region has 15 residues.

The V gene is TRBV27, the J gene TRBJ2-7, with a weak D call TRBD2 (7 bases). There are 12 residues in the CDR3. Germline V gives CDR1 MNHEY, CDR2 SMNVEV (reference sequence). Trimming removed 3 bases from V and 12 bases from J, with 15 bases in between. CDR3 nucleotides: TGTGCCAGCAGTTTGGGGGGGGCAGAACCGTACTTC. This sequence encodes CASSLGGAEPYF.

This chain links TRBV4-2 with TRBJ2-3; 8 bases fit TRBD2. The CDR3 sequence is 16 residues long. Germline V CDR1 and CDR2: LGHNA, YNFKEQ. After removal of 1 base from V and 2 bases from J, the junction contained 5 bases not matched to a gene. The DNA of the CDR3 is TGTGCCAGCAGCCAAGTAACAGCGGGGGACACAGATACGCAGTATTTT. Translated: CASSQVTAGDTDTQYF.

The chain employs TRBV21-1 and TRBJ1-2. TRBV21-1 is given as a pseudogene. CDR3 length: 14 amino acids. The DNA of the CDR3 is TGTGCCAGCAGCAATGTGGGGGTTTTCTATGGCTACACCTTC. Amino acid sequence: CASSNVGVFYGYTF.

V is TRBV5-1 and J is TRBJ1-5; D might be TRBD1 (6 bases). Germline lookup yields CDR1 SGHRS and CDR2 YFSETQ. This CDR3 has 13 amino acids. V dropped 2 bases and J dropped 8 bases, with 11 bases sitting between them. CDR3 loop: CASSLQQGEPQHF. CDR3 DNA sequence: TGCGCCAGCAGCTTACAACAGGGAGAGCCCCAGCATTTT.

The rearrangement uses TRBV28 and TRBJ2-2; 9 bases map to TRBD1. Per germline, CDR1 MDHEN and CDR2 SYDVKM. This CDR3 is 16 amino acids long. Losses at the gene ends were 5 bases for V and 1 base for J; bases not matched to a gene: 5. The CDR3 DNA reads TGTGCCAGCAGTCCACCGGGACAGGGGAACACCGGGGAGCTGTTTTTT. It is translated as CASSPPGQGNTGELFF.

V usage is TRBV30 and J usage is TRBJ1-1; D is possibly TRBD1 (6 bases). The CDR3 has 12 residues. Trimming cost V 1 base and J 7 bases, with 10 bases left between them. Germline loops: CDR1 GTSNPN, CDR2 SVGIG (reference sequence). In DNA form, the CDR3 reads TGTGCCTGGAGTGAGGACAGACATGAAGCTTTCTTT. Translated: CAWSEDRHEAFF.

The gene calls are TRBV2 and TRBJ2-3; 14 nucleotides align to TRBD2. V trimming: 6 bases; J trimming: 0 bases; junction bases outside the gene matches: 5. Germline V gene data show CDR1 as SNHLY and CDR2 as FYNNEI. The CDR3 runs 17 residues. The CDR3 region has the DNA TGTGCCAGCAGGCCGACTAGCGGGGGGGGGAGCACAGATACGCAGTATTTT. It is translated as CASRPTSGGGSTDTQYF.

The chain uses TRBV27 and TRBJ1-5; D may be TRBD1 (5 bases). V lost 6 bases and J 2 bases, leaving 8 bases between the germline ends. This CDR3 is 13 amino acids long. From germline, CDR1 is MNHEY and CDR2 SMNVEV (reference sequence). This chain's CDR3 is CASSRVGNQPQHF. CDR3 sequence (DNA): TGTGCCAGCAGCAGGGTCGGCAATCAGCCCCAGCATTTT.

This clone was detected only a few times. The chain links TRBV6-1 to TRBJ1-6; D is unclear. This CDR3 spans 12 amino acids. The V end was cut by 4 bases, the J end by 10 bases, with 8 bases between. Germline values: CDR1 MNHNS, CDR2 SASEGT. CDR3 amino acids: CASSAWTSPLHF. CDR3 sequence (DNA): TGTGCCAGCAGTGCGTGGACCTCACCCCTCCACTTT.

The V and J genes are TRBV5-8 and TRBJ2-7, with 7 nucleotides matching TRBD1. This CDR3 has 17 amino acids. The V gene's germline CDR1 is SGHTS and CDR2 YDEGEE. V trimming: 4 bases; J trimming: 6 bases; junction bases outside the gene matches: 19. CDR3 amino acids: CASSAMFSGTAAREQYF. The CDR3 bases are TGTGCCAGCAGCGCTATGTTTTCCGGGACAGCAGCCCGCGAGCAGTACTTC.

The chain uses TRBV20-1 and TRBJ1-2, with D unresolved. Germline V lookup: CDR1 DFQATT, CDR2 SNEGSKA (reference sequence). Trimming pared 6 bases from V and 6 bases from J, leaving 11 bases between. The CDR3 has 11 amino acids. CDR3: CSATQRDGYTF. CDR3 in DNA: TGCAGTGCCACCCAGAGAGATGGCTACACCTTC.

The rearrangement joins TRBV6-6 to TRBJ1-6, with a possible D match to TRBD1 (5 bases). V lost 6 bases and J lost 5, with 11 bases in between. The CDR3 runs 14 residues. Germline CDR1 reads MNHNY; CDR2 reads SVGAGI (reference sequence). Here the CDR3 DNA reads TGTGCCAGCAGGCAAACAGGAGATAATTCACCCCTCCACTTT. This translates into CASRQTGDNSPLHF.

J is TRBJ2-5 and V is TRBV7-9, with D maybe TRBD1 (6 bases). CDR3 length: 14 residues. The ends were cut back, 4 bases at V and 2 bases at J, with 11 bases in the middle. CDR1 and CDR2 from the germline V gene are SEHNR and FQNEAQ (reference sequence). CDR3 sequence reads: CASSSPGEQETQYF. Here the CDR3 DNA reads TGTGCCAGCAGCTCCCCAGGGGAACAAGAGACCCAGTACTTC.

The chain links TRBV5-6 to TRBJ2-1, with a possible D match to TRBD1 (6 bases). Trimming pared 4 bases from V and 3 bases from J, leaving 17 bases between. CDR1 and CDR2 (germline): SGHDT, YYEEEE. The CDR3 loop spans 16 amino acids. CDR3 region: CASSPIRDINYNEQFF. CDR3 DNA sequence: TGTGCCAGCAGCCCTATACGGGACATCAACTACAATGAGCAGTTCTTC. Using reference TRBV5-6 and TRBJ2-1 for the parts outside the CDR3, the full variable domain is DAGVTQSPTHLIKTRGQQVTLRCSPKSGHDTVSWYQQALGQGPQFIFQYYEEEERQRGNFPDRFSGHQFPNYSSELNVNALLLGDSALYLCASSPIRDINYNEQFFGPGTRLTVL.

The genes are TRBV9 and TRBJ2-7; 7 bases are a match to TRBD1. Germline V gene lookup returns CDR1 SGDLS and CDR2 YYNGEE. The CDR3 has 14 amino acids. The trim removed 8 bases at V and 5 bases at J, leaving 13 bases unmatched. This CDR3 reads CASGTATGQDEQYF. CDR3 sequence (DNA): TGTGCCAGTGGGACAGCCACTGGCCAGGACGAGCAGTACTTC. Looking up the rest from reference TRBV9 and TRBJ2-7 gives the full variable domain: DSGVTQTPKHLITATGQRVTLRCSPRSGDLSVYWYQQSLDQGLQFLIQYYNGEERAKGNILERFSAQQFPDLHSELNLSSLELGDSALYFCASGTATGQDEQYFGPGTRLTVT.

This clone occurred once. CDR3 sequence reads: CASSAPGAGNTGELFF. CDR3 nucleotides: TGTGCCAGCAGCGCCCCTGGGGCCGGGAACACCGGGGAGCTGTTTTTT. V usage is TRBV5-6 and J usage is TRBJ2-2, with D possibly being TRBD1 (5 bases). V dropped 4 bases and J dropped 1 base, with 14 bases sitting between them. The CDR3 consists of 16 residues. Germline V gene sequence: CDR1 SGHDT, CDR2 YYEEEE. Looking up the rest from reference TRBV5-6 and TRBJ2-2 gives the full variable domain: DAGVTQSPTHLIKTRGQQVTLRCSPKSGHDTVSWYQQALGQGPQFIFQYYEEEERQRGNFPDRFSGHQFPNYSSELNVNALLLGDSALYLCASSAPGAGNTGELFFGEGSRLTVL.

This chain uses TRBV10-3 with TRBJ2-7; TRBD1 might be the D (5 bases). This CDR3 has 15 amino acids. V lost 3 bases, J lost 0 bases, and 12 bases lay in between. Germline V gives CDR1 ENHRY, CDR2 SYGVKD. The chain's CDR3 is CAISDPKDISYEQYF. The CDR3 coding sequence is TGTGCCATCAGTGACCCGAAGGACATCTCCTACGAGCAGTACTTC.

The rearrangement joins TRBV6-6 to TRBJ2-7, with D unclear. The CDR3 contains 11 residues. V shed 8 bases and J shed 6 bases, with 11 bases lying between them. CDR1 is MNHNY and CDR2 is SVGAGI in the germline V gene (reference sequence). The CDR3: CASRLDFEQYF. CDR3 bases: TGTGCCAGCCGATTGGATTTCGAGCAGTACTTC.

In the case of this clone: The same CDR3 also results from other DNA sequences found in this sample. The chain recombines TRBV19 with TRBJ1-1; TRBD1 matches 10 bases. CDR1 is LNHDA and CDR2 is SQIVND in the germline V gene (reference sequence). J lost 3 bases, V lost 5 bases, and 0 bases had no gene match. This CDR3 spans 13 amino acids. CDR3 bases: TGTGCCAGTAGTGGACAGGGGGACACTGAAGCTTTCTTT. Translation: CASSGQGDTEAFF. Filled out from reference TRBV19 and TRBJ1-1, the complete variable domain reads DGGITQSPKYLFRKEGQNVTLSCEQNLNHDAMYWYRQDPGQGLRLIYYSQIVNDFQKGDIAEGYSVSREKKESFPLTVTSAQKNPTAFYLCASSGQGDTEAFFGQGTRLTVV.

The chain recombines TRBV29-1 with TRBJ2-1; a weak D match, TRBD2 (7 bases). This CDR3 contains 12 residues. The germline CDR1 and CDR2 sequences are SQVTM and ANQGSEA. The CDR3 nucleotides read TGCAGAGGGGGGGGGTCCTACAATGAGCAGTTCTTC. This codes for CRGGGSYNEQFF.

The chain couples TRBV2 to TRBJ1-2, with no clear D. The CDR3 runs to 12 residues. Trimming pared 8 bases from V and 3 bases from J, leaving 10 bases between. Germline CDR1 SNHLY, CDR2 FYNNEI. This CDR3 reads CASGYVDYGYTF. CDR3 DNA: TGTGCCAGCGGATACGTCGACTATGGCTACACCTTC.

The chain is built from TRBV7-6 and TRBJ2-5; D perhaps matches TRBD2 (5 bases). The CDR3 consists of 15 residues. V lost 7 bases and J 3 bases, leaving 18 bases between the germline ends. CDR1 is SGHVS, CDR2 FNYEAQ, per germline. The DNA for the CDR3 is TGTGCCAGCACCCCCCGGCGGGTCGGGGAAGAGACCCAGTACTTC. Its protein is CASTPRRVGEETQYF.